A selection of T cell receptor beta chains follows, all from one sample in a study of CD8 T cells in ankylosing spondylitis. Each CDR3 protein is one row after TCRdb ran MiXCR on the 5' RACE reads. The sample has roughly 670,000 distinct CDR3 sequences; 15% to 20% are singletons. Specimen: blood, either unsorted or a sorted T cell fraction (not recorded which). The receptors here all came from a male donor with ankylosing spondylitis. Each CDR3 is given with its conserved first and last residue. A D gene is named only where the DNA matches it firmly. Not every row has a clone size; where given, it reads once, few, many or a size class.

>TRBV7-9|few|TRBJ1-2|-
TGTGCCAGCAGCCCCCGGGACGACGGACTTACAAACTATGGCTACACCTTC
CASSPRDDGLTNYGYTF
>TRBV10-3|many|TRBJ1-6|TRBD1
TGTGCCATCAGTGAGAGCTCAGGGGGAAATTCACCCCTCCACTTT
CAISESSGGNSPLHF
>TRBV10-3|many|TRBJ1-1|TRBD1
TGTGCCATCAGAACATCCGGGACAGGGGGCACTGAAGCTTTCTTT
CAIRTSGTGGTEAFF
>TRBV12-3/TRBV12-4|few|TRBJ1-1|-
TGTGCCAGCAGTTTCTACTCAGGGTTAGGCACTGAAGCTTTCTTT
CASSFYSGLGTEAFF
>TRBV20-1|-|TRBJ2-5|-
TGCAGTGCTATCGGGGCTTCACAAGAGACCCAGTACTTC
CSAIGASQETQYF
>TRBV9|few|TRBJ2-4|-
TGTGCCAGCAGCGTAGACGGGGACCGGGCGAACATTCAGTACTTC
CASSVDGDRANIQYF
>TRBV27|few|TRBJ2-1|TRBD2
TGTGCCAGCACGACTAGCGTAAGCTCCTACAATGAGCAGTTCTTC
CASTTSVSSYNEQFF
>TRBV11-2|-|TRBJ1-1|-
TGTGCCAGCAGCTCGCTGGGGCAGGCCATGAACACTGAAGCTTTCTTT
CASSSLGQAMNTEAFF
>TRBV4-2|-|TRBJ2-7|TRBD2
TGTGCCAGCAGCCAAGAGGGGGCTAGCGGGGGTACCTACGAGCAGTACTTC
CASSQEGASGGTYEQYF
>TRBV20-1|-|TRBJ2-2|TRBD2
TGCAGTGCTAGTTCGGGACTAGCGGGAGGTTACACCGGGGAGCTGTTTTTT
CSASSGLAGGYTGELFF
>TRBV18|-|TRBJ1-1|TRBD1
TGTGCCAGCTCACCACGGGGACAGCCATTTTACACTGAAGCTTTCTTT
CASSPRGQPFYTEAFF